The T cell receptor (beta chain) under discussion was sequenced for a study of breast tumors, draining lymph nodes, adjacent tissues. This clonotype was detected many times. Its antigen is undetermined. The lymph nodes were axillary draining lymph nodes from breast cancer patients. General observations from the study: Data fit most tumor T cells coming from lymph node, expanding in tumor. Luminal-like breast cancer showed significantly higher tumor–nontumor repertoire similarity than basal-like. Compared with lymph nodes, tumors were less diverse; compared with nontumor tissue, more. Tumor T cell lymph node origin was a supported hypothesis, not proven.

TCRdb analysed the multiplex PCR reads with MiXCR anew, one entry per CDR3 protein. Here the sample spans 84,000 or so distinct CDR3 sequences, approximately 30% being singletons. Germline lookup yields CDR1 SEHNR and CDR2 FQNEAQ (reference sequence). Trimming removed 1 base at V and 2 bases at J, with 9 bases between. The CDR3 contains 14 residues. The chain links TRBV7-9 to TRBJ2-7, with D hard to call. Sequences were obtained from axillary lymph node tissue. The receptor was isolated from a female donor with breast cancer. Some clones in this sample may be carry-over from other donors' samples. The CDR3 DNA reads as TGTGCCAGCAGCTTAGGCACAGAACCCTACGAGCAGTACTTC. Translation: CASSLGTEPYEQYF.